This entry lists 26 T cell receptor beta chains sequenced from one sample in a study of cytotoxic CD8 clonotypes in ibrutinib-treated CLL (dated by TCRdb to the early 2020s). The receptor library was made with the immunoSEQ multiplex PCR assay. The immuneACCESS repertoire file appears here via TCRdb, limited to in-frame rearrangements. These files lack a portion of the clones; in checked studies, under half of the deficit traces to unresolved V genes, and the cause of the others is not known. The sample table lists under 150,000 clones, approximately 80% of them with a count of one. The ten largest clones capture 7.5% to 9% of the sample. The sample was PBMCs, taken after 36 months of ibrutinib treatment. These receptors were obtained from a human donor with chronic lymphocytic leukemia.

The V and J genes are TRBV5-1 and TRBJ2-3, with 11 nucleotides matching TRBD1. The V gene's germline CDR1 is SGHRS and CDR2 YFSETQ. There are 14 residues in the CDR3. V was pared by 3 bases and J by 5 bases, with 2 bases of the junction left unmatched. The CDR3, as DNA: TGCGCCAGCAGCTGGGGGACAGGGGGAGATACGCAGTATTTT. It specifies CASSWGTGGDTQYF.

V is TRBV19 and J is TRBJ1-3; D remains ambiguous. Between the trimmed V and J ends, which lost 7 bases and 0 bases, there was a span of 16 bases. In germline, CDR1 is LNHDA, CDR2 SQIVND (reference sequence). The CDR3 totals 16 residues. The CDR3 DNA sequence: TGTGCCAGTACTCGGGCAGGCGCTAGCTCTGGAAACACCATATATTTT. Encoded protein: CASTRAGASSGNTIYF.

The CDR3 spells CASSDFGELGNTIYF. The CDR3 DNA is TGTGCCAGCAGTGATTTCGGCGAACTAGGAAACACCATATATTTT. The chain carries TRBV6-4 and TRBJ1-3; no firm D call. V was trimmed by 3 bases and J by 4 bases, leaving 13 bases between them. Germline V gene data show CDR1 as MRHNA and CDR2 as SNTAGT. CDR3 length: 15 residues.

The chain employs TRBV28 and TRBJ2-4; D unresolved. Germline V CDR1 and CDR2: MDHEN, SYDVKM. The CDR3 spans 14 residues. V lost 3 bases to trimming and J lost 2 bases, with 8 bases between them. CDR3 bases: TGTGCCAGCAGTTTTACGGGTCCCAAAAACATTCAGTACTTC. Amino acids: CASSFTGPKNIQYF.

This chain connects TRBV14 to TRBJ2-4; D is unresolved. The V end was cut by 0 bases, the J end by 9 bases, with 9 bases between. Germline-derived CDR1 and CDR2 are SGHDN and FVKESK. The CDR3 is 13 residues long. The CDR3 protein is CASSQDLPGIQYF. The CDR3, as DNA: TGTGCCAGCAGCCAAGATCTCCCGGGCATTCAGTACTTC.

This chain's CDR3 is CASSAGAATEAFF. CDR3 DNA: TGTGCCAGCAGTGCAGGAGCGGCCACTGAAGCTTTCTTT. The chain carries TRBV2 and TRBJ1-1; D gene ambiguous. Germline CDR1 reads SNHLY; CDR2 reads FYNNEI. The CDR3 has 13 amino acids. V lost 4 bases to trimming and J lost 4 bases, with 10 bases between them.

V and J are TRBV28 and TRBJ2-7; D is perhaps TRBD2 (5 bases). Trimming removed 6 bases from V and 3 bases from J, with 9 bases in between. CDR1 and CDR2 (germline): MDHEN, SYDVKM. The CDR3 spans 12 residues. CDR3 DNA sequence: TGTGCCAGCAGCCTCGGACTCTACGAGCAGTACTTC. Protein: CASSLGLYEQYF.

V usage is TRBV5-1 and J usage is TRBJ1-4; D is perhaps TRBD1 (6 bases). This CDR3 region has 15 residues. Germline CDR1 SGHRS, CDR2 YFSETQ. Trimming removed 5 bases from V and 3 bases from J, with 14 bases in between. CDR3 loop: CASSPRTVSNEKLFF. The CDR3 DNA reads as TGCGCCAGCAGTCCCCGGACAGTATCTAATGAAAAACTGTTTTTT.

This clone was seen just once. The chain carries TRBV19 and TRBJ2-7; 8 bases fit TRBD1. This CDR3 has 15 amino acids. The germline V gene has CDR1 LNHDA and CDR2 SQIVND (reference sequence). Trimming removed 1 base from V and 4 bases from J; junction bases left unmatched: 6. The CDR3 DNA reads as TGTGCCAGTAGTATAGGCCAGGGGGCCTATTACGAGCAGTACTTC. This sequence encodes CASSIGQGAYYEQYF.

The rearrangement uses TRBV7-9 and TRBJ2-7; no reliable D call. The length of the CDR3 is 15 residues. Germline CDR1 SEHNR, CDR2 FQNEAQ (reference sequence). Trimming took 1 base from V and 1 from J, leaving 11 bases between them. The CDR3 protein is CASSLVPTQSYEQYF. DNA of the CDR3: TGTGCCAGCAGCTTAGTTCCGACCCAATCCTACGAGCAGTACTTC.

The chain carries TRBV27 and TRBJ1-2; 8 nucleotides match TRBD1. Germline CDR1 MNHEY, CDR2 SMNVEV (reference sequence). The V segment lost 3 bases and the J segment 8 bases; nucleotides outside the gene matches: 11. CDR3 size: 15 residues. CDR3 sequence (DNA): TGTGCCAGCAGTTTGGTAGGCAGGGGGCCTTTCGGCTACACCTTC. This codes for CASSLVGRGPFGYTF.

This chain links TRBV21-1 with TRBJ1-2; TRBD1 is taken as the D call from the table, unchecked against the DNA. TRBV21-1 is a recognized pseudogene. CDR3 length equals 13 residues. The CDR3 region has the DNA TGTGCCAGCAGAGGACAGACGGTTAGGGGCTACACCTTC. Residues: CASRGQTVRGYTF.

This clone has a count of ten or more. The genes are TRBV7-2 and TRBJ1-1; 9 positions agree with TRBD1. The germline V gene has CDR1 SGHTA and CDR2 FQGNSA. Losses at the gene ends were 5 bases for V and 4 bases for J; bases not matched to a gene: 14. The CDR3 runs 17 residues. CDR3 in DNA: TGTGCCAGCAGCACCAGCCCGGGACAGGGCGCGGGCACTGAAGCTTTCTTT. Translated: CASSTSPGQGAGTEAFF.

This clone was counted a few times. The V call is TRBV4-2, the J call TRBJ2-3, with D possibly being TRBD2 (6 bases). Germline CDR1 is LGHNA and CDR2 is YNFKEQ. The CDR3 spans 15 residues. Between the trimmed V and J ends, which lost 4 bases and 0 bases, there was a span of 11 bases. This CDR3 is CASSRLEASTDTQYF. As DNA, the CDR3 is TGTGCCAGCAGCCGACTAGAAGCTAGCACAGATACGCAGTATTTT.

This sequence joins TRBV2 and TRBJ2-7; 8 positions match TRBD1. The CDR3 extends over 16 amino acids. The V gene end was trimmed by 3 bases and the J gene end by 0 bases; junction bases not matched to a gene: 7. From germline, CDR1 is SNHLY and CDR2 FYNNEI. This CDR3 reads CASSDRDRISSYEQYF. In DNA form, the CDR3 reads TGTGCCAGCAGTGACCGGGACAGGATCAGCTCCTACGAGCAGTACTTC. Full variable domain (rest looked up from reference TRBV2 and TRBJ2-7): EPEVTQTPSHQVTQMGQEVILRCVPISNHLYFYWYRQILGQKVEFLVSFYNNEISEKSEIFDDQFSVERPDGSNFTLKIRSTKLEDSAMYFCASSDRDRISSYEQYFGPGTRLTVT.

CDR3 protein: CASSPGRQGDNRGGYTF. CDR3 bases: TGTGCCAGCTCACCGGGGAGACAGGGCGATAACCGAGGAGGCTACACCTTC. This chain connects TRBV18 to TRBJ1-2; 7 bases are shared with TRBD1. V lost 3 bases, J lost 8 bases, and 18 bases stayed unmatched. The CDR3 length is 17 residues. The germline gives CDR1 KGHSH, CDR2 LQKENI.

V and J are TRBV19 and TRBJ2-7, with D possibly TRBD2 on 5 matching bases. V was trimmed by 8 bases and J by 2 bases, leaving 19 bases between them. The CDR3 is 15 residues long. In germline, CDR1 is LNHDA, CDR2 SQIVND (reference sequence). CDR3 coding DNA: TGTGCCAGTTCTCAAAACTCCGGGATTCCCTACGAGCAGTACTTC. Its protein is CASSQNSGIPYEQYF. The complete variable domain, with remaining parts taken from reference TRBV19 and TRBJ2-7, reads DGGITQSPKYLFRKEGQNVTLSCEQNLNHDAMYWYRQDPGQGLRLIYYSQIVNDFQKGDIAEGYSVSREKKESFPLTVTSAQKNPTAFYLCASSQNSGIPYEQYFGPGTRLTVT.

The chain combines TRBV5-1 with TRBJ1-1, with 9 nucleotides matching TRBD1. The length of the CDR3 is 13 residues. V gave up 4 bases and J gave up 5 bases; unmatched junction bases: 3. Per the germline V gene, CDR1 is SGHRS and CDR2 is YFSETQ. The CDR3 loop is CASSVGQGTEAFF. The DNA of the CDR3 is TGCGCCAGCAGCGTCGGACAGGGGACTGAAGCTTTCTTT.

This clone has a handful of counts. The rearrangement uses TRBV10-1 and TRBJ1-1; 8 nucleotides agree with TRBD1. Germline loops: CDR1 WNHNN, CDR2 SYGVQD (reference sequence). The CDR3 sequence is 13 residues long. With V trimmed by 5 bases and J by 4 bases, 3 bases remained unmatched. DNA for the CDR3: TGCGCCAGCAGTCGACAGGGGATCACTGAAGCTTTCTTT. This encodes CASSRQGITEAFF.

This chain uses TRBV5-1 with TRBJ2-5, with D unclear. V gave up 0 bases and J gave up 5 bases, with 11 bases separating them. This CDR3 is 14 amino acids long. The germline V gene has CDR1 SGHRS and CDR2 YFSETQ. This CDR3 reads CASSLAPERETQYF. CDR3 coding DNA: TGCGCCAGCAGCTTGGCGCCGGAGAGGGAGACCCAGTACTTC.

This rearrangement joins TRBV10-1 to TRBJ1-1; D not certain. V was cut by 6 bases and J by 0 bases, with 8 bases left in between. The CDR3 has 13 amino acids. Germline-derived CDR1 and CDR2 are WNHNN and SYGVQD (reference sequence). CDR3 loop: CASSAQLNTEAFF. For the CDR3, the DNA is TGCGCCAGCAGCGCCCAGCTGAACACTGAAGCTTTCTTT.

This chain connects TRBV20-1 to TRBJ2-7; no clear D. CDR3 length equals 10 residues. The V and J ends lost 4 bases and 3 bases respectively, with 4 bases between them. Germline-derived CDR1 and CDR2 are DFQATT and SNEGSKA (reference sequence). The CDR3 sequence: CSAKDYEQYF. In DNA form, the CDR3 reads TGCAGTGCTAAGGACTACGAGCAGTACTTC.

The chain carries TRBV2 and TRBJ2-7; D ambiguous. The CDR3 covers 13 residues. Deletions cut 7 bases from V and 2 bases from J, with 12 bases between. Germline V lookup: CDR1 SNHLY, CDR2 FYNNEI. CDR3 sequence reads: CASIALWTYEQYF. Written as DNA, the CDR3 is TGTGCCAGCATCGCGCTTTGGACCTACGAGCAGTACTTC.

This clone was detected a few times. V gene TRBV18 combines with J gene TRBJ2-7; possible D gene TRBD2, 7 bases. Trimming shortened V by 2 bases and J by 3 bases, and 14 bases separated the two germline ends. Germline V gene lookup returns CDR1 KGHSH and CDR2 LQKENI. The CDR3 runs to 15 residues. In DNA, the CDR3 is TGTGCCAGCTCACCAGCGGGGGCTAAATACTACGAGCAGTACTTC. It specifies CASSPAGAKYYEQYF.

Comment on this clone: The same CDR3 can be traced to other DNA sequences in this sample. The chain combines TRBV5-1 with TRBJ1-1; D gene unclear. Germline loops: CDR1 SGHRS, CDR2 YFSETQ. The CDR3 totals 13 residues. Deletions cut 0 bases from V and 1 base from J, with 4 bases between. The CDR3 sequence is CASSLGENTEAFF. The CDR3 DNA is TGCGCCAGCAGCTTGGGGGAGAACACTGAAGCTTTCTTT.

The gene calls are TRBV6-5 and TRBJ1-1; unclear D gene. This CDR3 is 11 amino acids long. Germline V gene sequence: CDR1 MNHEY, CDR2 SVGAGI. Trimming took 1 base from V and 10 from J, leaving 7 bases between them. In DNA form, the CDR3 reads TGTGCCAGCAGTTACTTTGGGGTAGCTTTCTTT. Translated, it gives CASSYFGVAFF.